The 8 T cell receptor beta chains presented below share a single source sample, sequenced in a study of OX40 agonist ivuxolimab in advanced cancers. Clones were sequenced by immunoSEQ multiplex PCR, and TCRdb holds only the in-frame ones, with some missing. The table includes roughly 48,000 clones, more than 80% detected once. The sequences come from CD4+ or CD8+ T cells sorted from blood, collected in a trial of the OX40 agonist ivuxolimab. Receptors originate from an adult with an advanced solid tumor such as melanoma, head and neck, liver or kidney cancer.

The gene calls are TRBV9 and TRBJ2-7; 7 bases align to TRBD2. The ends lost 4 bases at V and 5 bases at J; junction bases unmatched: 12. The germline gives CDR1 SGDLS, CDR2 YYNGEE. This CDR3 has 15 residues. CDR3 nucleotides: TGTGCCAGCAGCCCCTCCCGACTAGCACCCGACGAGCAGTACTTC. This encodes CASSPSRLAPDEQYF.

Only a few counts were recorded for this clone. The rearrangement links TRBV7-2 to TRBJ1-2; no clear D gene. In germline, CDR1 is SGHTA, CDR2 FQGNSA. The CDR3 has 13 residues. Trimming shortened V by 2 bases and J by 8 bases, and 12 bases separated the two germline ends. DNA of the CDR3: TGTGCCAGCAGCTTACGCAGAGTTAGGGGCTACACCTTC. This codes for CASSLRRVRGYTF.

The chain joins TRBV15 to TRBJ2-1; D gene uncertain. CDR1 and CDR2 (germline): LNHNV, YYDKDF (reference sequence). CDR3 length: 11 residues. Trimming removed 1 base from V and 9 bases from J, with 4 bases in between. CDR3 DNA sequence: TGTGCCACCAGCAGAGGGTTTGAGCAGTTCTTC. Amino acids: CATSRGFEQFF.

The rearrangement uses TRBV6-5 and TRBJ1-2; tentatively, D is TRBD1 (6 bases). The CDR3 contains 14 residues. CDR1 is MNHEY, CDR2 SVGAGI, per germline. With 7 bases removed from V and 3 bases from J, the gap between germline ends came to 15 bases. The CDR3 spells CASNQGRGYYGYTF. CDR3 coding DNA: TGTGCCAGCAATCAGGGCAGGGGTTACTATGGCTACACCTTC.

This rearrangement joins TRBV2 to TRBJ2-3; 10 nucleotides match TRBD1. Germline trimming cut 0 bases from V and 3 bases from J; bases unmatched to any gene: 9. Looked up from germline, CDR1 is SNHLY and CDR2 is FYNNEI. The CDR3 loop spans 18 amino acids. CDR3 in DNA: TGTGCCAGCAGTGAAGCGATAAAGGGACAGGGGATTACAGATACGCAGTATTTT. This translates into CASSEAIKGQGITDTQYF. Full variable domain (missing parts from reference TRBV2 and TRBJ2-3): EPEVTQTPSHQVTQMGQEVILRCVPISNHLYFYWYRQILGQKVEFLVSFYNNEISEKSEIFDDQFSVERPDGSNFTLKIRSTKLEDSAMYFCASSEAIKGQGITDTQYFGPGTRLTVL.

The rearrangement links TRBV5-6 to TRBJ1-6, with D perhaps matching TRBD1 (5 bases). V was shortened by 4 bases and J by 7 bases, with 15 bases between the two germline ends. Germline V lookup: CDR1 SGHDT, CDR2 YYEEEE. The length of the CDR3 is 15 residues. The CDR3 loop is CASSRWGLSNSPLHF. CDR3 bases: TGTGCCAGCAGCCGGTGGGGGTTGAGCAATTCACCCCTCCACTTT.

The rearrangement links TRBV6-6 to TRBJ1-1; 7 bases are a match to TRBD1. Trimming cost V 2 bases and J 4 bases; bases outside gene matches: 1. Germline-derived CDR1 and CDR2 are MNHNY and SVGAGI (reference sequence). The CDR3 runs to 13 residues. The CDR3 reads CASSYRGRTEAFF. CDR3 nucleotides: TGTGCCAGCAGTTACAGGGGGCGCACTGAAGCTTTCTTT.

CDR3: CASSLANQPQHF. As DNA, the CDR3 is TGTGCCAGCAGCTTGGCAAATCAGCCCCAGCATTTT. The genes are TRBV7-9 and TRBJ1-5; D gene uncertain. Trimming removed 3 bases at V and 4 bases at J, with 4 bases between. From germline, CDR1 is SEHNR and CDR2 FQNEAQ (reference sequence). CDR3 length: 12 residues.